A selection of T cell receptor beta chains follows, all from one sample in a study of identical twins. TCRdb re-called the 5' RACE reads with MiXCR, one entry per CDR3 protein. The sample records approximately 690,000 distinct CDR3 sequences, less than 7% being singletons. The sequenced sample consisted of naive T cells sorted from blood. The receptors stem from a man between 18 and 29 years old in good health. Each CDR3 is given with its conserved first and last residue. The order of the fields is CDR3 length, V gene, J gene, D gene, clone size, CDR3 protein, CDR3 DNA. The D gene is left open where the match is weak. Expanded clones are given a class, and other clones once, few, many or no size at all.

len: 18
v_gene: TRBV11-1
j_gene: TRBJ2-6
d_gene: TRBD1
abundance: few
CDR3aa: CASSLSGTGISGANVLTF
CDR3nt: TGTGCCAGCAGCTTAAGCGGGACAGGGATCTCTGGGGCCAACGTCCTGACTTTC

len: 18
v_gene: TRBV12-3/TRBV12-4
j_gene: TRBJ2-4
d_gene: TRBD1
abundance: few
CDR3aa: CASSLTKTGERAKNIQYF
CDR3nt: TGTGCCAGCAGTTTAACTAAGACAGGGGAGCGAGCCAAAAACATTCAGTACTTC

len: 13
v_gene: TRBV20-1
j_gene: TRBJ2-5
d_gene: -
abundance: many
CDR3aa: CSARIAGEETQYF
CDR3nt: TGCAGTGCTAGAATCGCAGGGGAGGAGACCCAGTACTTC

len: 15
v_gene: TRBV12-3/TRBV12-4
j_gene: TRBJ1-5
d_gene: TRBD1
abundance: few
CDR3aa: CASSLPGQGVQPQHF
CDR3nt: TGTGCCAGCAGTTTACCGGGACAGGGGGTTCAGCCCCAGCATTTT

len: 14
v_gene: TRBV28
j_gene: TRBJ2-3
d_gene: -
abundance: many
CDR3aa: CASSSLEGLNTQYF
CDR3nt: TGTGCCAGCAGTTCCCTCGAGGGCCTAAATACGCAGTATTTT

len: 15
v_gene: TRBV6-5
j_gene: TRBJ2-1
d_gene: -
abundance: -
CDR3aa: CASSLEGRLNNEQFF
CDR3nt: TGTGCCAGCAGTTTGGAGGGACGCCTCAACAATGAGCAGTTCTTC

len: 15
v_gene: TRBV20-1
j_gene: TRBJ2-5
d_gene: -
abundance: many
CDR3aa: CSARERLGATQTQYF
CDR3nt: TGCAGTGCTAGAGAGAGGTTGGGAGCTACGCAGACCCAGTACTTC

len: 16
v_gene: TRBV10-3
j_gene: TRBJ2-5
d_gene: TRBD2
abundance: -
CDR3aa: CAISERQRTSQETQYF
CDR3nt: TGTGCCATCAGTGAGCGGCAGAGGACTAGCCAAGAGACCCAGTACTTC

len: 16
v_gene: TRBV7-6
j_gene: TRBJ2-5
d_gene: -
abundance: many
CDR3aa: CASSLQTGLPQETQYF
CDR3nt: TGTGCCAGCAGCCTTCAGACGGGACTCCCTCAAGAGACCCAGTACTTC

len: 20
v_gene: TRBV4-3
j_gene: TRBJ2-1
d_gene: TRBD2
abundance: -
CDR3aa: CASSQGPGTSGRATYNEQFF
CDR3nt: TGCGCCAGCAGCCAGGGGCCCGGGACTAGCGGGAGGGCCACCTACAATGAGCAGTTCTTC

len: 16
v_gene: TRBV6-5
j_gene: TRBJ2-7
d_gene: -
abundance: -
CDR3aa: CASSYSLRSSHYEQYF
CDR3nt: TGTGCCAGCAGTTACTCCCTCAGGAGTTCCCACTACGAGCAGTACTTC

len: 16
v_gene: TRBV12-3/TRBV12-4
j_gene: TRBJ1-4
d_gene: -
abundance: many
CDR3aa: CASSLSPPSQNEKLFF
CDR3nt: TGTGCCAGCAGTTTGTCCCCCCCCAGCCAAAATGAAAAACTGTTTTTT

len: 14
v_gene: TRBV25-1
j_gene: TRBJ1-4
d_gene: TRBD1
abundance: many
CDR3aa: CASSEYGTDGKLFF
CDR3nt: TGTGCCAGCAGTGAATACGGGACAGATGGAAAACTGTTTTTT

len: 16
v_gene: TRBV20-1
j_gene: TRBJ2-2
d_gene: TRBD1
abundance: many
CDR3aa: CSARARTGVYTGELFF
CDR3nt: TGCAGTGCTAGGGCTCGCACAGGGGTATACACCGGGGAGCTGTTTTTT

len: 16
v_gene: TRBV5-1
j_gene: TRBJ2-3
d_gene: TRBD2
abundance: -
CDR3aa: CASSLAIAGARDTQYF
CDR3nt: TGCGCCAGCAGCTTGGCGATAGCGGGAGCGAGGGATACGCAGTATTTT

len: 15
v_gene: TRBV7-9
j_gene: TRBJ2-1
d_gene: TRBD2
abundance: many
CDR3aa: CASNPSGLAGWEQFF
CDR3nt: TGTGCCAGCAACCCCTCCGGACTAGCGGGATGGGAGCAGTTCTTC

len: 13
v_gene: TRBV25-1
j_gene: TRBJ2-7
d_gene: -
abundance: many
CDR3aa: CASSFGQSSEQYF
CDR3nt: TGTGCCAGCAGCTTTGGACAATCCAGCGAGCAGTACTTC

len: 13
v_gene: TRBV20-1
j_gene: TRBJ1-4
d_gene: -
abundance: many
CDR3aa: CSANRLLNEKLFF
CDR3nt: TGCAGTGCTAACAGATTGCTTAATGAAAAACTGTTTTTT

len: 15
v_gene: TRBV11-1
j_gene: TRBJ1-1
d_gene: -
abundance: -
CDR3aa: CASSLHGKLNTEAFF
CDR3nt: TGTGCCAGCAGCTTACATGGGAAGTTGAACACTGAAGCTTTCTTT

len: 12
v_gene: TRBV9
j_gene: TRBJ2-1
d_gene: -
abundance: many
CDR3aa: CASSVPNGKQFF
CDR3nt: TGTGCCAGCAGCGTACCAAACGGCAAGCAGTTCTTC

len: 15
v_gene: TRBV4-3
j_gene: TRBJ2-7
d_gene: TRBD1
abundance: -
CDR3aa: CASSPRQGATYEQYF
CDR3nt: TGCGCCAGCAGCCCGCGACAGGGGGCCACCTACGAGCAGTACTTC

len: 15
v_gene: TRBV7-9
j_gene: TRBJ2-7
d_gene: TRBD1
abundance: -
CDR3aa: CASSSPRTGIYEQYF
CDR3nt: TGTGCCAGCAGCTCCCCCCGGACAGGGATCTACGAGCAGTACTTC

len: 14
v_gene: TRBV29-1
j_gene: TRBJ2-3
d_gene: -
abundance: -
CDR3aa: CSVGSGTGTDTQYF
CDR3nt: TGCAGCGTCGGTTCCGGGACTGGCACAGATACGCAGTATTTT

len: 16
v_gene: TRBV20-1
j_gene: TRBJ1-5
d_gene: -
abundance: few
CDR3aa: CSAREQTTGLYRPQHF
CDR3nt: TGCAGTGCTAGAGAACAAACCACGGGTCTCTATCGCCCCCAGCATTTT

len: 16
v_gene: TRBV12-5
j_gene: TRBJ1-1
d_gene: -
abundance: -
CDR3aa: CASGGMNLDRRPEAFF
CDR3nt: TGTGCTAGTGGAGGGATGAACCTAGACAGACGCCCTGAAGCTTTCTTT

len: 15
v_gene: TRBV18
j_gene: TRBJ1-2
d_gene: -
abundance: -
CDR3aa: CASSPPDRTYYGYTF
CDR3nt: TGTGCCAGCTCACCACCCGACAGGACGTACTATGGCTACACCTTC

len: 15
v_gene: TRBV12-3/TRBV12-4
j_gene: TRBJ2-2
d_gene: -
abundance: many
CDR3aa: CASSSQGRDTGELFF
CDR3nt: TGTGCCAGCAGTTCACAGGGAAGGGACACCGGGGAGCTGTTTTTT

len: 11
v_gene: TRBV24-1
j_gene: TRBJ2-3
d_gene: -
abundance: many
CDR3aa: CATSGLDTQYF
CDR3nt: TGTGCCACCAGTGGTCTGGATACGCAGTATTTT

len: 15
v_gene: TRBV4-1
j_gene: TRBJ2-1
d_gene: -
abundance: many
CDR3aa: CASSQESFSYNEQFF
CDR3nt: TGCGCCAGCAGCCAAGAATCCTTCTCCTACAATGAGCAGTTCTTC

len: 14
v_gene: TRBV18
j_gene: TRBJ2-1
d_gene: TRBD2
abundance: few
CDR3aa: CASSTSASYNEQFF
CDR3nt: TGTGCCAGCTCGACTAGCGCTTCCTACAATGAGCAGTTCTTC

len: 13
v_gene: TRBV20-1
j_gene: TRBJ1-2
d_gene: -
abundance: many
CDR3aa: CSARGDANYGYTF
CDR3nt: TGCAGTGCTAGAGGAGATGCTAACTATGGCTACACCTTC

len: 14
v_gene: TRBV29-1
j_gene: TRBJ2-2
d_gene: TRBD1
abundance: few
CDR3aa: CSVRQGQSTGELFF
CDR3nt: TGCAGCGTTAGACAGGGACAGAGCACCGGGGAGCTGTTTTTT

len: 16
v_gene: TRBV11-1
j_gene: TRBJ2-2
d_gene: -
abundance: many
CDR3aa: CASSLFTGRDTGELFF
CDR3nt: TGTGCCAGCAGCTTATTCACTGGCCGGGACACCGGGGAGCTGTTTTTT

len: 18
v_gene: TRBV9
j_gene: TRBJ2-1
d_gene: TRBD2
abundance: many
CDR3aa: CASSVGSGTSGSYNEQFF
CDR3nt: TGTGCCAGCAGCGTAGGGTCAGGGACTAGCGGCTCCTACAATGAGCAGTTCTTC

len: 13
v_gene: TRBV11-3
j_gene: TRBJ1-1
d_gene: TRBD1
abundance: -
CDR3aa: CASSLGQGAAAFF
CDR3nt: TGTGCCAGCAGCTTAGGACAGGGGGCAGCAGCTTTCTTT

len: 17
v_gene: TRBV24-1
j_gene: TRBJ2-1
d_gene: TRBD1
abundance: few
CDR3aa: CATSEPGTGSSYNEQFF
CDR3nt: TGTGCCACCAGTGAGCCCGGGACAGGGAGCTCCTACAATGAGCAGTTCTTC

len: 15
v_gene: TRBV28
j_gene: TRBJ1-5
d_gene: TRBD1
abundance: -
CDR3aa: CASSLPGQGNQPQHF
CDR3nt: TGTGCCAGCAGTTTACCGGGACAGGGGAATCAGCCCCAGCATTTT

len: 16
v_gene: TRBV15
j_gene: TRBJ2-1
d_gene: TRBD2
abundance: many
CDR3aa: CATSREKAGSYNEQFF
CDR3nt: TGTGCCACCAGCAGAGAGAAAGCGGGATCTTACAATGAGCAGTTCTTC

len: 14
v_gene: TRBV20-1
j_gene: TRBJ2-3
d_gene: TRBD2
abundance: few
CDR3aa: CSAPLAGGPDTQYF
CDR3nt: TGCAGTGCCCCACTAGCGGGAGGCCCAGATACGCAGTATTTT

len: 15
v_gene: TRBV29-1
j_gene: TRBJ1-1
d_gene: TRBD1
abundance: many
CDR3aa: CSVGGWDRKNTEAFF
CDR3nt: TGCAGCGTTGGGGGTTGGGACAGGAAGAACACTGAAGCTTTCTTT

len: 10
v_gene: TRBV29-1
j_gene: TRBJ2-1
d_gene: TRBD1
abundance: many
CDR3aa: CGTGLNEQFF
CDR3nt: TGCGGGACAGGGCTTAATGAGCAGTTCTTC

len: 13
v_gene: TRBV21-1
j_gene: TRBJ2-7
d_gene: -
abundance: many
CDR3aa: CASTNTSAYEQYF
CDR3nt: TGTGCCAGCACGAATACTAGCGCCTACGAGCAGTACTTC

len: 18
v_gene: TRBV20-1
j_gene: TRBJ2-1
d_gene: TRBD2
abundance: few
CDR3aa: CSARDLRLAGWSYNEQFF
CDR3nt: TGCAGTGCTAGAGATTTAAGGCTAGCGGGATGGTCCTACAATGAGCAGTTCTTC

len: 15
v_gene: TRBV20-1
j_gene: TRBJ1-2
d_gene: -
abundance: many
CDR3aa: CSASMYGQFNYGYTF
CDR3nt: TGCAGTGCTAGTATGTACGGGCAGTTCAACTATGGCTACACCTTC

len: 15
v_gene: TRBV9
j_gene: TRBJ2-1
d_gene: TRBD2
abundance: many
CDR3aa: CASSEIAGGNNEQFF
CDR3nt: TGTGCCAGCAGCGAAATAGCGGGAGGGAACAATGAGCAGTTCTTC

len: 13
v_gene: TRBV6-1
j_gene: TRBJ1-1
d_gene: -
abundance: many
CDR3aa: CASYGAGQSGAFF
CDR3nt: TGTGCCAGCTACGGGGCGGGCCAGAGCGGAGCTTTCTTT